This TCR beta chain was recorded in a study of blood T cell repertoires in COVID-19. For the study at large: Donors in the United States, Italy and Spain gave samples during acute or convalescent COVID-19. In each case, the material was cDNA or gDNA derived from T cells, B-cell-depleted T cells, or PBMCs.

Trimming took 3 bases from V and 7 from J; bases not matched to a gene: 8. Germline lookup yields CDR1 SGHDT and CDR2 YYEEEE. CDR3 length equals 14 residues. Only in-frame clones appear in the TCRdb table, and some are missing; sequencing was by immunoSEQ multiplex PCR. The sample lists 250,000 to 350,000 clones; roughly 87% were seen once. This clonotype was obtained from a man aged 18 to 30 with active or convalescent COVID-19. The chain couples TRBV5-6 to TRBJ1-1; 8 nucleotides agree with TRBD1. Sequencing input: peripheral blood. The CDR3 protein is CASSYGQGVLEAFF. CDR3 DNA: TGTGCCAGCAGCTATGGACAGGGCGTCCTTGAAGCTTTCTTT.